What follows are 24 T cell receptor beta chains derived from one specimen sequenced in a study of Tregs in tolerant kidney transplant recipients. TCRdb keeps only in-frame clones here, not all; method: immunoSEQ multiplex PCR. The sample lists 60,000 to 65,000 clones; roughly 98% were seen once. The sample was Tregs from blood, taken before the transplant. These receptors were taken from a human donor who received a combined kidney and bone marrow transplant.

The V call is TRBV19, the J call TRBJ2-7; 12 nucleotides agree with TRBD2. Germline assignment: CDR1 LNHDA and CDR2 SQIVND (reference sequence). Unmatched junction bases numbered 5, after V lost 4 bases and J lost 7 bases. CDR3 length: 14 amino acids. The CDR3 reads CASSRLAGEGEQYF. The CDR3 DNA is TGTGCCAGTAGTAGACTAGCGGGAGAGGGAGAGCAGTACTTC.

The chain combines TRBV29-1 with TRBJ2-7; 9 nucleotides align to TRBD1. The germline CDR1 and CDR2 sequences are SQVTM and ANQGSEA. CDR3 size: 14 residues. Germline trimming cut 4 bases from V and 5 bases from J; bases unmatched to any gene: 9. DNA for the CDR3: TGCAGCGTTGTTTACGGGACAGGGACCCACGAGCAGTACTTC. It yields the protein CSVVYGTGTHEQYF.

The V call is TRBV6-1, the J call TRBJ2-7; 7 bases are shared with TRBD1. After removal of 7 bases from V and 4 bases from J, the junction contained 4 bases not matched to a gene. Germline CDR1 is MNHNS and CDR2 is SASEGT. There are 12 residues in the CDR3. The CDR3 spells CASTRQGYEQYF. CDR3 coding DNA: TGTGCCAGCACCAGACAGGGATACGAGCAGTACTTC.

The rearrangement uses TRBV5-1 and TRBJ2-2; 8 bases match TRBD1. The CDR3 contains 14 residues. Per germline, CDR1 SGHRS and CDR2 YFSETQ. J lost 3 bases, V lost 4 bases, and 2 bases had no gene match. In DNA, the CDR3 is TGCGCCAGCAGCGGACAGGGAGACACCGGGGAGCTGTTTTTT. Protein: CASSGQGDTGELFF.

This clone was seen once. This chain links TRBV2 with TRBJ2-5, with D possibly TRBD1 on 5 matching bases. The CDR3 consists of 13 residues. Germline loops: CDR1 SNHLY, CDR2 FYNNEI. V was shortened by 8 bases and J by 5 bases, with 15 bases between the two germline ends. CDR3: CASSGQLRETQYF. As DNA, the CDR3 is TGTGCCAGCTCCGGACAACTTCGGGAGACCCAGTACTTC. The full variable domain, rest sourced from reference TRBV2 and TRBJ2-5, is EPEVTQTPSHQVTQMGQEVILRCVPISNHLYFYWYRQILGQKVEFLVSFYNNEISEKSEIFDDQFSVERPDGSNFTLKIRSTKLEDSAMYFCASSGQLRETQYFGPGTRLLVL.

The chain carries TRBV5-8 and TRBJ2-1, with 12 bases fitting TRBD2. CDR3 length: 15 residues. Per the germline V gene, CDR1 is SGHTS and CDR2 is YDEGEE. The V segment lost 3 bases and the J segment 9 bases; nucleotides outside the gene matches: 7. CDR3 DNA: TGTGCCAGCAGCTCTACTAGCGGGGGGTTTACTGAGCAGTTCTTC. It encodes CASSSTSGGFTEQFF. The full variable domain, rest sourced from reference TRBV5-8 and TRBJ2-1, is EAGVTQSPTHLIKTRGQQATLRCSPISGHTSVYWYQQALGLGLQFLLWYDEGEERNRGNFPPRFSGRQFPNYSSELNVNALELEDSALYLCASSSTSGGFTEQFFGPGTRLTVL.

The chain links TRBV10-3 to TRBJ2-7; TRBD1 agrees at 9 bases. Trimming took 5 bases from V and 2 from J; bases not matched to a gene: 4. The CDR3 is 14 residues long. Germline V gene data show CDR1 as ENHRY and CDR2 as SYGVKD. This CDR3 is CAISRGQGPYEQYF. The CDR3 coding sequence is TGTGCCATCAGTCGCGGACAGGGGCCCTACGAGCAGTACTTC.

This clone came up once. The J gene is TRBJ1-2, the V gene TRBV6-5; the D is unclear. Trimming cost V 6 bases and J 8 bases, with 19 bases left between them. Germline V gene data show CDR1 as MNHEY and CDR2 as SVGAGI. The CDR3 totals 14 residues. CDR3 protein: CASSPLDHSGGYTF. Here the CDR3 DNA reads TGTGCCAGCAGCCCTCTAGATCATTCGGGGGGCTACACCTTC.

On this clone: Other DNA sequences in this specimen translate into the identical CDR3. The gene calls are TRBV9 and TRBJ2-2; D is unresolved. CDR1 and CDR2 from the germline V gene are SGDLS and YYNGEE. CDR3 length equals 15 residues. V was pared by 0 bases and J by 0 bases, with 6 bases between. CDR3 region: CASSVVAANTGELFF. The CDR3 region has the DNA TGTGCCAGCAGCGTAGTTGCGGCGAACACCGGGGAGCTGTTTTTT.

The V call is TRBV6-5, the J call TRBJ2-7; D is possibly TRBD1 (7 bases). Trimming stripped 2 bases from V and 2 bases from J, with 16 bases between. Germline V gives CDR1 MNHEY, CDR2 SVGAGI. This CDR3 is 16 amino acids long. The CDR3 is CASSYEGRTGAYEQYF. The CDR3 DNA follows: TGTGCCAGCAGTTACGAAGGGAGGACAGGAGCCTACGAGCAGTACTTC.

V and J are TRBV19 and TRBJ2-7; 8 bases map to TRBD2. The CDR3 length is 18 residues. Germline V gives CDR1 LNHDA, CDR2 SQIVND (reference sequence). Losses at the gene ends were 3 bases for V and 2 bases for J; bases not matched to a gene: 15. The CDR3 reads CASSIPGGPSSTPYEQYF. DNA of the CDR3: TGTGCCAGTAGTATTCCGGGAGGGCCTTCATCAACACCCTACGAGCAGTACTTC.

CDR3 coding DNA: TGCGCCAGCAGCTTAAAGCGGGAGGGCCGTATAAACGAGCAGTACTTC. This translates into CASSLKREGRINEQYF. The J gene is TRBJ2-7, the V gene TRBV5-1; 10 nucleotides align to TRBD2. Germline CDR1 SGHRS, CDR2 YFSETQ. This CDR3 has 16 amino acids. With V trimmed by 2 bases and J by 5 bases, 10 bases remained unmatched.

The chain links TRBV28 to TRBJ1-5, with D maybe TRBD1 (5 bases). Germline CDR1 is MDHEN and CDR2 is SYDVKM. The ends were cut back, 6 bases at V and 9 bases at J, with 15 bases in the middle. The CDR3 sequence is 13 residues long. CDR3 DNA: TGTGCCAGCAGCCCGGCAGGGTATTTGCCCCAGCATTTT. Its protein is CASSPAGYLPQHF.

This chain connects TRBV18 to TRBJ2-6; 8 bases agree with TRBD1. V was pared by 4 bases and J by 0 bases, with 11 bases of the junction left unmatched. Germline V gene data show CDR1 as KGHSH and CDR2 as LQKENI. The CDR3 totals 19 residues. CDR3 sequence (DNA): TGTGCCAGCTCACTGCCGACAGGGGCCCATCCCTCTGGGGCCAACGTCCTGACTTTC. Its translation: CASSLPTGAHPSGANVLTF.

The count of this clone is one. The CDR3 region is CASSFSGAYEQYF. DNA for the CDR3: TGTGCCAGCAGCTTCAGCGGGGCTTACGAGCAGTACTTC. The chain links TRBV11-2 to TRBJ2-7; 7 bases match TRBD2. Trimming cost V 3 bases and J 4 bases; bases outside gene matches: 3. CDR1 is SGHAT, CDR2 FQNNGV, per germline. The CDR3 length is 13 residues.

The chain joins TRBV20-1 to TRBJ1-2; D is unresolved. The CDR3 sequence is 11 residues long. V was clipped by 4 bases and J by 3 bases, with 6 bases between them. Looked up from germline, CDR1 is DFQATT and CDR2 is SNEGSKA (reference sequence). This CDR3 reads CSANSYYGYTF. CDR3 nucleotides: TGCAGTGCTAACAGTTACTATGGCTACACCTTC.

CDR3 sequence: CASSPGGGTDGYTF. The CDR3 DNA reads as TGTGCCAGCTCACCAGGGGGGGGCACGGATGGCTACACCTTC. The chain combines TRBV18 with TRBJ1-2; perhaps TRBD1 as D (6 bases). CDR1 KGHSH and CDR2 LQKENI come from the germline V gene. There are 14 residues in the CDR3. V lost 2 bases to trimming and J lost 6 bases, with 13 bases between them. The variable domain in full, completed from reference TRBV18 and TRBJ1-2, reads NAGVMQNPRHLVRRRGQEARLRCSPMKGHSHVYWYRQLPEEGLKFMVYLQKENIIDESGMPKERFSAEFPKEGPSILRIQQVVRGDSAAYFCASSPGGGTDGYTFGSGTRLTVV.

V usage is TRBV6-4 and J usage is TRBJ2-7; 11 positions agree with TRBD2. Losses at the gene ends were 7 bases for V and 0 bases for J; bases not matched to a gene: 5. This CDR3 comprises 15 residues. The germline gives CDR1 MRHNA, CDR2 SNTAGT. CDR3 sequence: CASTRLAGLSYEQYF. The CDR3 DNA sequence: TGTGCCAGCACCCGACTAGCGGGGCTCTCCTACGAGCAGTACTTC.

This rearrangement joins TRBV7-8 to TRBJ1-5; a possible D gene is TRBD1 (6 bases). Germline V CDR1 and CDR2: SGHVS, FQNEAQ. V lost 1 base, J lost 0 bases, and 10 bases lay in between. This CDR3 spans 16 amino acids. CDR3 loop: CASSLGGQLSNQPQHF. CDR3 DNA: TGTGCCAGCAGCTTAGGGGGACAACTTAGCAATCAGCCCCAGCATTTT.

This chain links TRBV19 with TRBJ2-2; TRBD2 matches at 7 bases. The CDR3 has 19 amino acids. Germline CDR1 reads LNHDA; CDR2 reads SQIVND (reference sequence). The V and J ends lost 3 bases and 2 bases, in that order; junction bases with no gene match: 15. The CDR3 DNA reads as TGTGCCAGTAGTATGGTTCTGCGGCGCGGGAGAGGTAACACCGGGGAGCTGTTTTTT. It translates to CASSMVLRRGRGNTGELFF. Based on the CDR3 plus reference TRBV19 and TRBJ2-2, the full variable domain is DGGITQSPKYLFRKEGQNVTLSCEQNLNHDAMYWYRQDPGQGLRLIYYSQIVNDFQKGDIAEGYSVSREKKESFPLTVTSAQKNPTAFYLCASSMVLRRGRGNTGELFFGEGSRLTVL.

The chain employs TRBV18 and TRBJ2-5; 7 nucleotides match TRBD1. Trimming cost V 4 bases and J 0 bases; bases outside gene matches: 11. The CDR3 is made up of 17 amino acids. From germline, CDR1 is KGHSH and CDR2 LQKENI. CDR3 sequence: CASSQFTAGTDQETQYF. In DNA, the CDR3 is TGTGCCAGCTCACAATTTACCGCCGGGACAGACCAAGAGACCCAGTACTTC.

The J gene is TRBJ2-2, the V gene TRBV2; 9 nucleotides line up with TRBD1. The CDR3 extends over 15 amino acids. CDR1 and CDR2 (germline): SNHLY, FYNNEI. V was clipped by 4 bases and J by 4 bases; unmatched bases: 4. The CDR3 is CASSGTGGSTGELFF. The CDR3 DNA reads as TGTGCCAGCAGTGGTACAGGGGGCAGCACCGGGGAGCTGTTTTTT.

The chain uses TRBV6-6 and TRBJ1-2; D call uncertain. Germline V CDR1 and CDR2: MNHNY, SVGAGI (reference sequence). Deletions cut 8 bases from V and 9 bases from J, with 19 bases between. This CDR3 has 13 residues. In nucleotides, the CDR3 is TGTGCCAGCCGCCCCTTCGGGTCTATGAGCTACACCTTC. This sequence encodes CASRPFGSMSYTF.

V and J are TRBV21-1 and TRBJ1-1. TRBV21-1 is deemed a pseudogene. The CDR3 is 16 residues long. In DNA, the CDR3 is TGTGCCAGCAGCGAGTCTTATCGAGGGAAGAACACTGAAGCTTTCTTT. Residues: CASSESYRGKNTEAFF.